The rows below give T cell receptor beta chains drawn from one sample of a study of cytomegalovirus exposure and HLA in healthy donors. TCRdb's copy holds only in-frame clones and misses some; the assay was immunoSEQ multiplex PCR. The sample holds about 150,000 clones, almost 80% seen once. Material for sequencing was PBMCs. The receptors shown here come from a male donor in good health and CMV-seronegative. Each CDR3 is given with its conserved first and last residue. The D gene is left open where the match is weak. Clone size is shown for a subset of rows, as once, few, many or a class of expanded clone.

TGTGCCAGTGGGACAGTTAACTATGGCTACACCTTC CASGTVNYGYTF - TRBV27 TRBD1 TRBJ1-2
TGCGTCAGCAGGGCCGGACTAGCGGGAGGTGATACGCAGTATTTT CVSRAGLAGGDTQYF - TRBV5-1 TRBD2 TRBJ2-3
TGTGCCAGCAGCTTCGGACAGGGCCTATACGAGCAGTACTTC CASSFGQGLYEQYF - TRBV7-9 TRBD1 TRBJ2-7
TGTGCCAGCAGCTTTGTCAGGCACCGTAACTATGGCTACACCTTC CASSFVRHRNYGYTF - TRBV11-2 - TRBJ1-2
TGCGCCAGCAGCCAAGATCGACGGGTGGGTAATTCACCCCTCCACTTT CASSQDRRVGNSPLHF - TRBV4-1 - TRBJ1-6
TGCGCCAGCAGCCACTCGGGCGGGGATACGCAGTATTTT CASSHSGGDTQYF - TRBV4-3 - TRBJ2-3
TGCGCCAGCAGCCCCATGGCGGTCTATAGCAATCAGCCCCAGCATTTT CASSPMAVYSNQPQHF once TRBV4-1 - TRBJ1-5
TGTGCCAGCAGCTTCCAGGGGGCTGGCGAAAAACTGTTTTTT CASSFQGAGEKLFF - TRBV5-8 TRBD1 TRBJ1-4
TGTGCCAGCAGCCTAAATGGCTATGGCTACACCTTC CASSLNGYGYTF - TRBV13 - TRBJ1-2
TGTGCCTGGGGAACAGGGTCCTACGAGCAGTACTTC CAWGTGSYEQYF - TRBV30 - TRBJ2-7